The sequence of this T cell receptor (beta chain) was determined in a study of blood T cell repertoires in COVID-19. Background on the study: Spain, Italy and the United States supplied samples that represented acute and convalescent COVID-19.

The germline V gene encodes CDR1 LGHDT and CDR2 YNNKEL (reference sequence). V was shortened by 4 bases and J by 5 bases, with 14 bases between the two germline ends. The CDR3 contains 14 residues. Methods used by the authors: Amplification from reference gene primers served as the basis for estimated nucleated cell counts. The method was immunoSEQ multiplex PCR; TCRdb's version includes in-frame clones alone and lacks a portion of them. V and J calls and clone size come straight from that table; D and trimming were deduced from the DNA. The sample yields some 240,000 clones, approximately 89% seen once.

The rearrangement links TRBV3-1 (or the pseudogene TRBV3-2) to TRBJ2-5; TRBD2 might be the D (6 bases). Specimen: peripheral blood. The TCR was taken from a woman in her 40s who had recovered from COVID-19. CDR3 bases: TGTGCCAGCAGCCCTCCCGGGGGAGGCGAGACCCAGTACTTC. The encoded protein is CASSPPGGGETQYF.